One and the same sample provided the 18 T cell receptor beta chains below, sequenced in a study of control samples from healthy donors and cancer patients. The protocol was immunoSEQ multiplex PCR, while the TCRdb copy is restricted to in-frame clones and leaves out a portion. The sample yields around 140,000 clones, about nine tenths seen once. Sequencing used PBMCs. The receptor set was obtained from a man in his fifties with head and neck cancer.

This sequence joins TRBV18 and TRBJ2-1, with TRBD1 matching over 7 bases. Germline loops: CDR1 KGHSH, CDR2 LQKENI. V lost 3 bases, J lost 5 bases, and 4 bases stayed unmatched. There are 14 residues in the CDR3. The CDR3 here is CASSPRGSDNEQFF. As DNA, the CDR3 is TGTGCCAGCTCACCCAGGGGGTCGGACAATGAGCAGTTCTTC.

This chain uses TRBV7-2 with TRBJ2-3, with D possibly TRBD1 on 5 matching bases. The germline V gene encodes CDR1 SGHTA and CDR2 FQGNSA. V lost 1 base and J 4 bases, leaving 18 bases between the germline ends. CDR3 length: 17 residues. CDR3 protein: CASSLVGQGSRSDTQYF. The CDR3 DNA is TGTGCCAGCAGCTTAGTGGGGCAGGGATCTCGCTCAGATACGCAGTATTTT.

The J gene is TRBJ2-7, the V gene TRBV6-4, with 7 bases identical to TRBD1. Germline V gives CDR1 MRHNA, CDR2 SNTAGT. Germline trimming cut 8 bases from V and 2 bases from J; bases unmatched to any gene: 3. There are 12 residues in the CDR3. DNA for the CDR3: TGTGCCAGCCGGGACAGACCCTACGAGCAGTACTTC. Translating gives CASRDRPYEQYF.

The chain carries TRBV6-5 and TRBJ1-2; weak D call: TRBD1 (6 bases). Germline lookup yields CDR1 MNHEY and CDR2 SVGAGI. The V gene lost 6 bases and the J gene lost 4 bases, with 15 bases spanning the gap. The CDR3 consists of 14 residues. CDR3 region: CASSFTQGRYGYTF. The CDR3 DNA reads TGTGCCAGCAGCTTTACACAGGGACGCTATGGCTACACCTTC.

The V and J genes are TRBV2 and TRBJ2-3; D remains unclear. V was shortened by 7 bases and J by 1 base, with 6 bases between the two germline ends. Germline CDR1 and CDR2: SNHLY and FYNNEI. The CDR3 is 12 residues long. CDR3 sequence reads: CASNQRTDTQYF. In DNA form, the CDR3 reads TGTGCCAGCAACCAGCGCACAGATACGCAGTATTTT.

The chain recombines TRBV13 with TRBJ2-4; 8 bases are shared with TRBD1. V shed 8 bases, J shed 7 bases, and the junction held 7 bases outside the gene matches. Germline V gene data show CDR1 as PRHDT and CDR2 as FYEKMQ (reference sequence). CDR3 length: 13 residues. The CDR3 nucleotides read TGTGCCAGCGGAGGGCAGGGGGCGAACATTCAGTACTTC. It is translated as CASGGQGANIQYF.

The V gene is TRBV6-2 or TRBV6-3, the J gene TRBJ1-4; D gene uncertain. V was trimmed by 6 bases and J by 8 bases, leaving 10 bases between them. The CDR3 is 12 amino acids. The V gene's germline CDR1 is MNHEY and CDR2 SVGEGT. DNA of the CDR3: TGTGCCAGCAGCCACGACGGGGAAAAACTGTTTTTT. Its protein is CASSHDGEKLFF.

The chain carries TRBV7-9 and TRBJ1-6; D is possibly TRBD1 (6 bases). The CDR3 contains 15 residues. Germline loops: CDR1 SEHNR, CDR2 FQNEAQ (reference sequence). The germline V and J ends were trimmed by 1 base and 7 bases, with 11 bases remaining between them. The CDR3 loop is CASSLEDSTNSPLHF. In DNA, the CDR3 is TGTGCCAGCAGCTTAGAGGACAGTACCAATTCACCCCTCCACTTT.

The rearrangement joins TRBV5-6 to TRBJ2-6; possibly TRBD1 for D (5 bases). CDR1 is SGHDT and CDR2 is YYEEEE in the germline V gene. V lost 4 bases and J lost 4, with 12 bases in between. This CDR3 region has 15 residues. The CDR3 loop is CASSRRVPGANVLTF. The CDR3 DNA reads TGTGCCAGCAGCCGCAGGGTACCCGGGGCCAACGTCCTGACTTTC.

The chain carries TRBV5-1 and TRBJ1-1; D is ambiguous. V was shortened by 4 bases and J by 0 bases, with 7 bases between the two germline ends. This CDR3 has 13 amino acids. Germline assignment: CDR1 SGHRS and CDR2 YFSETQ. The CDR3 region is CASSDTVNTEAFF. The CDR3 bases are TGCGCCAGCAGCGATACGGTGAACACTGAAGCTTTCTTT.

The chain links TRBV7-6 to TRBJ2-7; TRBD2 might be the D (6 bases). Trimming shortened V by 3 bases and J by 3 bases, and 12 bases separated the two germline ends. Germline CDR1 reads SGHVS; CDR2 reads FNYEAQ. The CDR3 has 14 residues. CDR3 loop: CASSLGSGSYEQYF. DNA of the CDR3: TGTGCCAGCAGCTTGGGGTCCGGGAGCTACGAGCAGTACTTC.

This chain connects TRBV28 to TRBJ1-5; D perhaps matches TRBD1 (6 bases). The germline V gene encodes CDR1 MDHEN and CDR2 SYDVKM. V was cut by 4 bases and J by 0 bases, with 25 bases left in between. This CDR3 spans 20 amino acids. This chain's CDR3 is CASSSLRDKGEPYSNQPQHF. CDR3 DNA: TGTGCCAGCAGTTCCCTCCGGGACAAGGGGGAACCTTATAGCAATCAGCCCCAGCATTTT.

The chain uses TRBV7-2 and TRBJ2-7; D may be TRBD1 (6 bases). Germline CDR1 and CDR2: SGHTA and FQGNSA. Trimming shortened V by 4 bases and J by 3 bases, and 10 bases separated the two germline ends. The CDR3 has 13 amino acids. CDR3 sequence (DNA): TGTGCCAGCAGCTCCCAGGGGAACTACGAGCAGTACTTC. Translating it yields CASSSQGNYEQYF.

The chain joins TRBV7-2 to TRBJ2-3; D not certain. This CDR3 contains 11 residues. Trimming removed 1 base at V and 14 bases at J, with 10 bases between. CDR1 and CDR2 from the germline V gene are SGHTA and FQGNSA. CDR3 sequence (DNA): TGTGCCAGCAGCTTAGTTGCGTTGGCGTATTTT. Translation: CASSLVALAYF.

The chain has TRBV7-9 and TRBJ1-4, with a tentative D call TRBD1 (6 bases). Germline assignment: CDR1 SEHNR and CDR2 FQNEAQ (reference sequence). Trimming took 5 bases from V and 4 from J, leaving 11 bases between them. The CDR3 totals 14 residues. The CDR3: CASSPDRSNEKLFF. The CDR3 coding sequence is TGTGCCAGCAGCCCAGACAGGAGTAATGAAAAACTGTTTTTT. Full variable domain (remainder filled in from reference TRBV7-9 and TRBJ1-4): DTGVSQNPRHKITKRGQNVTFRCDPISEHNRLYWYRQTLGQGPEFLTYFQNEAQLEKSRLLSDRFSAERPKGSFSTLEIQRTEQGDSAMYLCASSPDRSNEKLFFGSGTQLSVL.

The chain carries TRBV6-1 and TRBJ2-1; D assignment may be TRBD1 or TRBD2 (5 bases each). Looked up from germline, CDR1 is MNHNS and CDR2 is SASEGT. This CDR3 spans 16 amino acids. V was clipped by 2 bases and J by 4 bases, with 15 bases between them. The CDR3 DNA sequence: TGTGCCAGCAGTGAACGCGGGCAGGGAAAGTACAATGAGCAGTTCTTC. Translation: CASSERGQGKYNEQFF.

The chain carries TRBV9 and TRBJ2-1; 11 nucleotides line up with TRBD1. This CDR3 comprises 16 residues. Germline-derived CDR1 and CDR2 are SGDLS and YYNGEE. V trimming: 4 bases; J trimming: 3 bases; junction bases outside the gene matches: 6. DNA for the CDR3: TGTGCCAGCAGCCCCTGGGACAGGGGGGACTACAATGAGCAGTTCTTC. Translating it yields CASSPWDRGDYNEQFF.

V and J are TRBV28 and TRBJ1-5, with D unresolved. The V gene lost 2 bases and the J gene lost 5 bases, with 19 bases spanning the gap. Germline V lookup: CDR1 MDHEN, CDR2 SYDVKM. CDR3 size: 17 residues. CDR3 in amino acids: CASSLTPLSSFHQPQHF. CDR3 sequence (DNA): TGTGCCAGCAGTTTAACCCCCCTAAGCTCGTTCCATCAGCCCCAGCATTTT. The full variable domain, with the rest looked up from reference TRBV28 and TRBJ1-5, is DVKVTQSSRYLVKRTGEKVFLECVQDMDHENMFWYRQDPGLGLRLIYFSYDVKMKEKGDIPEGYSVSREKKERFSLILESASTNQTSMYLCASSLTPLSSFHQPQHFGDGTRLSIL.